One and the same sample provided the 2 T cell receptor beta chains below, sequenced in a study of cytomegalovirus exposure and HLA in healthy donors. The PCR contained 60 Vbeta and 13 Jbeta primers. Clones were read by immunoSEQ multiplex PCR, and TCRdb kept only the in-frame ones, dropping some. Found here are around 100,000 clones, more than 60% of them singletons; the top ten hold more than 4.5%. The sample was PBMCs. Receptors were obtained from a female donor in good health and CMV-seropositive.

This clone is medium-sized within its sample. The CDR3 coding sequence is TGTGCCAGCAGTTTATCCATCGGGACTTGGTACAATGAGCAGTTCTTC. Its translation is CASSLSIGTWYNEQFF. J is TRBJ2-1 and V is TRBV27; D might be TRBD2 (6 bases). This CDR3 contains 16 residues. Deletions cut 0 bases from V and 4 bases from J, with 13 bases between. CDR1 is MNHEY and CDR2 is SMNVEV in the germline V gene (reference sequence).

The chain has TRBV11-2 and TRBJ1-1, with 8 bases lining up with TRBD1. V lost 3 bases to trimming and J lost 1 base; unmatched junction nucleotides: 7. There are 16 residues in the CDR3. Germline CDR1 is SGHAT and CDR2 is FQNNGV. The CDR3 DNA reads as TGTGCCAGCAGCTTTTGGGACGGGACAGGGAACACTGAAGCTTTCTTT. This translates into CASSFWDGTGNTEAFF. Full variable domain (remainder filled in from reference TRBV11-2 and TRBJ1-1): EAGVAQSPRYKIIEKRQSVAFWCNPISGHATLYWYQQILGQGPKLLIQFQNNGVVDDSQLPKDRFSAERLKGVDSTLKIQPAKLEDSAVYLCASSFWDGTGNTEAFFGQGTRLTVV.